The 23 T cell receptor beta chains in this list originate from one sample, sequenced in a study of T cell repertoires in cytomegalovirus infection. Using its own MiXCR run on the reads, TCRdb lists one record per CDR3 protein. The sample has about 240,000 distinct CDR3 sequences, under 8.5% seen once; the top ten hold about 6.5%. Sequencing input: PBMCs. The receptors derive from a human donor in good health (CMV status not recorded). Some clones in this sample may be carry-over from other donors' samples.

This clonotype was counted ten times or more. The chain uses TRBV20-1 and TRBJ1-1; D call uncertain. Trimming pared 5 bases from V and 2 bases from J, leaving 9 bases between. Germline CDR1 is DFQATT and CDR2 is SNEGSKA (reference sequence). The CDR3 has 12 residues. For the CDR3, the DNA is TGCAGTGCTCCGCAGTCCAACACTGAAGCTTTCTTT. This codes for CSAPQSNTEAFF.

This clonotype has ten or more counts. The chain is built from TRBV28 and TRBJ2-7, with 7 bases fitting TRBD1. Germline CDR1 MDHEN, CDR2 SYDVKM. Trimming took 4 bases from V and 2 from J; bases not matched to a gene: 5. The CDR3 consists of 14 residues. CDR3 loop: CASSSRGGTYEQYF. CDR3 nucleotides: TGTGCCAGCAGTTCAAGAGGGGGCACCTACGAGCAGTACTTC.

This clonotype was counted a few times. The chain employs TRBV29-1 and TRBJ1-5, with D perhaps TRBD1 (5 bases). The CDR3 extends over 14 amino acids. CDR1 and CDR2 (germline): SQVTM, ANQGSEA. The V gene lost 3 bases and the J gene lost 4 bases, with 13 bases spanning the gap. CDR3 region: CSVEWEGWNQPQHF. The CDR3 region has the DNA TGCAGCGTTGAGTGGGAGGGGTGGAATCAGCCCCAGCATTTT. The full variable domain, rest sourced from reference TRBV29-1 and TRBJ1-5, is SAVISQKPSRDICQRGTSLTIQCQVDSQVTMMFWYRQQPGQSLTLIATANQGSEATYESGFVIDKFPISRPNLTFSTLTVSNMSPEDSSIYLCSVEWEGWNQPQHFGDGTRLSIL.

This clonotype was seen many times. V and J are TRBV14 and TRBJ1-1; D ambiguous. Trimming pared 1 base from V and 2 bases from J, leaving 8 bases between. Germline V CDR1 and CDR2: SGHDN, FVKESK. This CDR3 comprises 14 residues. The CDR3: CASSQGAGNTEAFF. The DNA of the CDR3 is TGTGCCAGCAGCCAAGGGGCGGGAAACACTGAAGCTTTCTTT. Full variable domain (missing parts from reference TRBV14 and TRBJ1-1): EAGVTQFPSHSVIEKGQTVTLRCDPISGHDNLYWYRRVMGKEIKFLLHFVKESKQDESGMPNNRFLAERTGGTYSTLKVQPAELEDSGVYFCASSQGAGNTEAFFGQGTRLTVV.

In its sample, this clonotype was seen many times. The chain employs TRBV7-3 and TRBJ2-5; weak D call: TRBD2 (6 bases). V was shortened by 5 bases and J by 5 bases, with 18 bases between the two germline ends. The CDR3 runs to 15 residues. Germline loops: CDR1 SGHTA, CDR2 FQGTGA. The CDR3, as DNA: TGTGCCAGCAGCCCCCCCATGGGTAGCGGCGAGACCCAGTACTTC. Amino acid sequence: CASSPPMGSGETQYF.

This clonotype has a handful of counts. V and J are TRBV5-1 and TRBJ2-1, with 15 bases aligning to TRBD2. This CDR3 spans 18 amino acids. CDR1 and CDR2 (germline): SGHRS, YFSETQ. Trimming cost V 3 bases and J 8 bases; bases outside gene matches: 12. In DNA, the CDR3 is TGCGCCAGCAGCTCTGGACTAGCGGGGGGGCCGAGAAAGGATGAGCAGTTCTTC. This translates into CASSSGLAGGPRKDEQFF.

This clonotype was seen at least ten times. The rearrangement joins TRBV20-1 to TRBJ2-1; 7 bases match TRBD1. This CDR3 comprises 17 residues. Unmatched junction bases numbered 13, after V lost 4 bases and J lost 1 base. CDR1 is DFQATT and CDR2 is SNEGSKA in the germline V gene (reference sequence). Here the CDR3 DNA reads TGCAGTGCTACTCCGACGACAGGGCCTAGGTCCTACAATGAGCAGTTCTTC. Residues: CSATPTTGPRSYNEQFF.

The J gene is TRBJ1-3, the V gene TRBV30; D remains unclear. The V end was cut by 4 bases, the J end by 2 bases, with 6 bases between. The CDR3 has 12 amino acids. Germline loops: CDR1 GTSNPN, CDR2 SVGIG (reference sequence). The CDR3 loop is CAWNLAGNTIYF. The CDR3 bases are TGTGCCTGGAACCTAGCTGGAAACACCATATATTTT. Full variable domain (remainder filled in from reference TRBV30 and TRBJ1-3): SQTIHQWPATLVQPVGSPLSLECTVEGTSNPNLYWYRQAAGRGLQLLFYSVGIGQISSEVPQNLSASRPQDRQFILSSKKLLLSDSGFYLCAWNLAGNTIYFGEGSWLTVV.

This clonotype appeared many times. This chain uses TRBV2 with TRBJ1-1; D unclear. The CDR3 runs to 14 residues. Germline-derived CDR1 and CDR2 are SNHLY and FYNNEI. V was clipped by 10 bases and J by 1 base, with 16 bases between them. CDR3 sequence: CATHRPAENTEAFF. CDR3 DNA sequence: TGTGCCACCCATCGTCCTGCAGAGAACACTGAAGCTTTCTTT.

This clonotype was recorded a few times. V gene TRBV20-1 combines with J gene TRBJ1-5, with D possibly being TRBD1 (5 bases). From germline, CDR1 is DFQATT and CDR2 SNEGSKA (reference sequence). The CDR3 covers 14 residues. V dropped 3 bases and J dropped 6 bases, with 15 bases sitting between them. In DNA form, the CDR3 reads TGCAGTGCTAGTCTAGGGCAGGGAGTTCAGCCCCAGCATTTT. Encoded protein: CSASLGQGVQPQHF.

This clonotype came up once. This chain links TRBV12-3 or TRBV12-4 with TRBJ2-1; 10 bases are shared with TRBD2. The CDR3 is made up of 16 amino acids. Trimming cost V 5 bases and J 1 base; bases outside gene matches: 5. DNA of the CDR3: TGTGCCAGCAGTGACAAGCGGGGGGGTTCCTACAATGAGCAGTTCTTC. Encoded protein: CASSDKRGGSYNEQFF.

A few counts support this clonotype. This chain connects TRBV29-1 to TRBJ1-1, with a possible D match to TRBD1 (5 bases). CDR1 and CDR2 (germline): SQVTM, ANQGSEA. The CDR3 length is 12 residues. Trimming stripped 6 bases from V and 0 bases from J, with 8 bases between. The CDR3 DNA follows: TGCAGCGTCCTGACAGTGAACACTGAAGCTTTCTTT. This sequence encodes CSVLTVNTEAFF.

A few counts support this clonotype. V and J are TRBV9 and TRBJ2-7; D unresolved. Germline CDR1 reads SGDLS; CDR2 reads YYNGEE. The CDR3 sequence is 12 residues long. V dropped 2 bases and J dropped 4 bases, with 7 bases sitting between them. CDR3 sequence: CASSVDGYEQYF. The CDR3 DNA follows: TGTGCCAGCAGCGTGGACGGTTACGAGCAGTACTTC.

This rearrangement joins TRBV27 to TRBJ2-7, with TRBD1 matching over 7 bases. V dropped 4 bases and J dropped 6; count of bases not matched to a gene: 9. The CDR3 contains 14 residues. CDR1 and CDR2 (germline): MNHEY, SMNVEV (reference sequence). Here the CDR3 reads CASSWGDRASEQYF. The CDR3 DNA reads as TGTGCCAGCAGTTGGGGAGACAGGGCTAGCGAGCAGTACTTC.

This clonotype was observed many times. V and J are TRBV11-2 and TRBJ2-3; D is uncertain. The CDR3 is made up of 13 amino acids. Germline lookup yields CDR1 SGHAT and CDR2 FQNNGV. The germline V and J ends were trimmed by 5 bases and 3 bases, with 9 bases remaining between them. The CDR3 DNA reads TGTGCCAGCAGCCGCCTAACGACAGATACGCAGTATTTT. Residues: CASSRLTTDTQYF.

This clonotype was detected many times. The genes are TRBV7-2 and TRBJ2-7; 8 nucleotides match TRBD1. J was trimmed by 2 bases and V by 1 base; bases with no gene match: 4. This CDR3 spans 15 amino acids. The germline CDR1 and CDR2 sequences are SGHTA and FQGNSA. The CDR3 loop reads CASSLEQGVPYEQYF. The CDR3 region has the DNA TGTGCCAGCAGCTTAGAACAGGGGGTCCCCTACGAGCAGTACTTC.

Worth noting for this clonotype: A clone one base away is much larger, so this may be a read error. This chain joins TRBV20-1 and TRBJ1-5; a weak D match, TRBD1 (5 bases). CDR3 length: 16 residues. Germline values: CDR1 DFQATT, CDR2 SNEGSKA (reference sequence). The CDR3 protein is CSARDGKGTINQHQHF. Here the CDR3 DNA reads TGCAGTGCTAGAGATGGAAAGGGGACGATCAATCAGCACCAGCATTTT.

This clonotype turned up a few times. The rearrangement joins TRBV20-1 to TRBJ2-7; 7 bases map to TRBD2. The CDR3 extends over 15 amino acids. Germline V gene data show CDR1 as DFQATT and CDR2 as SNEGSKA (reference sequence). After removal of 0 bases from V and 0 bases from J, the junction contained 5 bases not matched to a gene. In DNA, the CDR3 is TGCAGTGCTAGAGATCAAGCGGGGACCTCCTACGAGCAGTACTTC. Residues: CSARDQAGTSYEQYF.

In its sample, this clonotype was seen many times. The rearrangement joins TRBV6-6 to TRBJ2-7; the match to TRBD1 covers 10 bases. With 2 bases clipped from V and 0 bases from J, the junction kept 7 bases outside the gene matches. The CDR3 has 17 residues. Germline CDR1 and CDR2: MNHNY and SVGAGI (reference sequence). The CDR3 reads CASSYPLGQGFSYEQYF. The CDR3 nucleotides are TGTGCCAGCAGTTACCCCTTGGGACAGGGGTTCTCCTACGAGCAGTACTTC.

At least ten counts were recorded for this clonotype. The chain combines TRBV6-2 or TRBV6-3 with TRBJ2-1, with 7 bases identical to TRBD2. The CDR3 extends over 15 amino acids. Germline loops: CDR1 MNHEY, CDR2 SVGEGT. Trimming removed 3 bases from V and 8 bases from J; junction bases left unmatched: 10. As DNA, the CDR3 is TGTGCCAGCAGTTATGTGGTAGCGGGTGCAGATGAGCAGTTCTTC. Protein: CASSYVVAGADEQFF.

This clonotype has ten or more counts. V usage is TRBV6-6 and J usage is TRBJ2-2, with 8 bases fitting TRBD1. The CDR3 totals 15 residues. Germline CDR1 reads MNHNY; CDR2 reads SVGAGI (reference sequence). V trimming: 6 bases; J trimming: 3 bases; junction bases outside the gene matches: 6. The CDR3: CASSLQGAHTGELFF. The DNA of the CDR3 is TGTGCCAGCAGCCTCCAGGGGGCGCACACCGGGGAGCTGTTTTTT.

In this sample, this clonotype turned up many times. This chain links TRBV12-3 or TRBV12-4 with TRBJ2-5; D may correspond to TRBD1 or TRBD2 (5 bases each). V lost 3 bases and J lost 5, with 16 bases in between. CDR3 size: 15 residues. The CDR3 region is CASSFVLGVGETQYF. The CDR3 DNA reads TGTGCCAGCAGTTTCGTATTGGGGGTCGGGGAGACCCAGTACTTC.

This clonotype was recorded at least ten times. The chain joins TRBV20-1 to TRBJ1-1; D remains unclear. CDR1 and CDR2 (germline): DFQATT, SNEGSKA (reference sequence). This CDR3 has 13 residues. V lost 8 bases to trimming and J lost 1 base, with 14 bases between them. In DNA, the CDR3 is TGCAGTACAACGAGACCGGGGAACACTGAAGCTTTCTTT. Its protein product is CSTTRPGNTEAFF.